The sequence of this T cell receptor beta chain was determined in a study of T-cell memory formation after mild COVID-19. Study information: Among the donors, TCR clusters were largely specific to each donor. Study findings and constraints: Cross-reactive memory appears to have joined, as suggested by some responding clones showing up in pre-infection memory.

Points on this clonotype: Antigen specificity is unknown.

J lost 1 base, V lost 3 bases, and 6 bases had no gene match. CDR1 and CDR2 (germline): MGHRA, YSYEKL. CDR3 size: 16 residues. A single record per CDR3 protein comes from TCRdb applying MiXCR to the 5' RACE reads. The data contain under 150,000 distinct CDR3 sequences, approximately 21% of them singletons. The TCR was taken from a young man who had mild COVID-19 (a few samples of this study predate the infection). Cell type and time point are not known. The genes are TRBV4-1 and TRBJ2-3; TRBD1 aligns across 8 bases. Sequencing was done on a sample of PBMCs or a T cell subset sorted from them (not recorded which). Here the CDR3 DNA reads TGCGCCAGCAGCCAGCTCAGGGGGCTGGGCACAGATACGCAGTATTTT. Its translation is CASSQLRGLGTDTQYF.